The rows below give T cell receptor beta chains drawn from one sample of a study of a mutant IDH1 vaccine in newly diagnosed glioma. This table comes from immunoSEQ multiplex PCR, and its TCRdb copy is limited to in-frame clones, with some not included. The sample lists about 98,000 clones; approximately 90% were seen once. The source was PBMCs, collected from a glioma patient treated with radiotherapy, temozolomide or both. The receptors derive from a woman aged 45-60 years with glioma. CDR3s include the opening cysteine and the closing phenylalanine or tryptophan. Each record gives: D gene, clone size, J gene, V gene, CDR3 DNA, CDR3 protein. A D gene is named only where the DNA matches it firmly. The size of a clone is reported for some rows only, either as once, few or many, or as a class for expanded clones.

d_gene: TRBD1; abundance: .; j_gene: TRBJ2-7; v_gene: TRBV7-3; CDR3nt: TGTGCCAGCAGCTTAGGGAACAGGGGTTCGGGCTACGAGCAGTACTTC; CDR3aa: CASSLGNRGSGYEQYF
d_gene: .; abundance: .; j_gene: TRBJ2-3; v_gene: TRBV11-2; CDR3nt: TGTGCCAGCAGCTTAGTATCGAGCACAGATACGCAGTATTTT; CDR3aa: CASSLVSSTDTQYF
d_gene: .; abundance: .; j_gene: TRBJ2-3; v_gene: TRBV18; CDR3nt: TGTGCCAGCTCACCACCGAGGGGAGGTGGGCAGTATTTT; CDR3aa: CASSPPRGGGQYF
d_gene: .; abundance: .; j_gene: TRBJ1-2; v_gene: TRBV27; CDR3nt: TGTGCCAGCAGTCTAGCCGGGGACAACTATGGCTACACCTTC; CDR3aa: CASSLAGDNYGYTF
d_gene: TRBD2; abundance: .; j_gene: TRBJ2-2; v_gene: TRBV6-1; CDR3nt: TGTGCCAGCAGTGAAACTGGACTAGCGCCATTCCCCCGGGAGCTGTTTTTT; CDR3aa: CASSETGLAPFPRELFF
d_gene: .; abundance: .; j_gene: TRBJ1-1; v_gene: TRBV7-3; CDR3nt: TGTGCCAGCAGCTTTAGAGAGGGCACTGAAGCTTTCTTT; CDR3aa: CASSFREGTEAFF
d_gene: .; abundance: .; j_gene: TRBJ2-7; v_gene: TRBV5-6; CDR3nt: TGTGCCAGCAGCACGACATGGGAGAATGTCTACGAGCAGTACTTC; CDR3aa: CASSTTWENVYEQYF
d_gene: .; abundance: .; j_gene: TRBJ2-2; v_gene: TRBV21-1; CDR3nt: TGTGCCAGCTTAGTGTCAGAATACGCGAACACCGGGGAGCTGTTTTTT; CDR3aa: CASLVSEYANTGELFF
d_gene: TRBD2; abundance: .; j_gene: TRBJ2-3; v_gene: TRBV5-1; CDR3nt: TGCGCCAGCAGATATTCAATTCTACGGGAGGAGGGCACAGATACGCAGTATTTT; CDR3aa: CASRYSILREEGTDTQYF
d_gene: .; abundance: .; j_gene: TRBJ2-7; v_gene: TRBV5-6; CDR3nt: TGTGCCAGCAGCCTTCGGACTCCCTTCAGCTCCTACGAGCAGTACTTC; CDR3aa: CASSLRTPFSSYEQYF
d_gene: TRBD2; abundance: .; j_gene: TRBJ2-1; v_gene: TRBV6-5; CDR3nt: TGTGCCAGCAGTTTAGAGCGGGGCTATGAGCAGTTCTTC; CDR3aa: CASSLERGYEQFF
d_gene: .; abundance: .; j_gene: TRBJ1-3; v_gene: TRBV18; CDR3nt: TGTGCCAGCTCACCACCCTTAGCCCAGTCCTCTGGAAACACCATATATTTT; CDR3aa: CASSPPLAQSSGNTIYF
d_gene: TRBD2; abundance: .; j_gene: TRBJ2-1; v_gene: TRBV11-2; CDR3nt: TGTGCCAGCCGCGGGGCTAGCGGGAGGAACTACAGGGGGAATGAGCAGTTCTTC; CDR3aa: CASRGASGRNYRGNEQFF
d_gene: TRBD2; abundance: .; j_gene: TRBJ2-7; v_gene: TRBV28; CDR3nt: TGTGCCAGCAGTTCGACCGGGACTAGCAGCTACGAGCAGTACTTC; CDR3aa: CASSSTGTSSYEQYF
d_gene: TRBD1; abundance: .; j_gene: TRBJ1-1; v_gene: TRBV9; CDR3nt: TGTGCCAGCAGCGGGTTGGGAAGGGGGCAAACTGAAGCTTTCTTT; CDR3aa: CASSGLGRGQTEAFF
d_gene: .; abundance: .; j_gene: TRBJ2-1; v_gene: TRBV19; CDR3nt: TGTGCCAGTAGCGGGAGCAACTACAATGAGCAGTTCTTC; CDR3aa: CASSGSNYNEQFF
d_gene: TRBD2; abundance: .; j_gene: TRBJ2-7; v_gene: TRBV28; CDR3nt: TGTGCCAGCACTCCAAGCGGGAGAAGGTCCTACGAGCAGTACTTC; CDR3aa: CASTPSGRRSYEQYF
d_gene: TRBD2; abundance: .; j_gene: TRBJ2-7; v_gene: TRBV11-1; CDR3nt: TGTGCCAGCAGCTTAGCGAGGCTAGCGGCCACCTACGAGCAGTACTTC; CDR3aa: CASSLARLAATYEQYF
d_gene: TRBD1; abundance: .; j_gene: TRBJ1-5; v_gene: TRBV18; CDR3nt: TGTGCCAGCTCACTTGACCAGGGGGCTCATCAGCCCCAGCATTTT; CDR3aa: CASSLDQGAHQPQHF
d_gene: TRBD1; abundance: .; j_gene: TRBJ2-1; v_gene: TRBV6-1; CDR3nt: TGTGCCAGCAGCCTGGACAGGTTTGGGGATGAGCAGTTCTTC; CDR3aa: CASSLDRFGDEQFF
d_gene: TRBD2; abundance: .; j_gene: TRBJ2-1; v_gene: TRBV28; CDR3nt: TGTGCCAGCTCGTCCGGCGGGAGGTGGGGTAATGAGCAGTTCTTC; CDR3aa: CASSSGGRWGNEQFF
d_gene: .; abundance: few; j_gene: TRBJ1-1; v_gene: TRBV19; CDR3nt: TGTGCCAGTGGAGGAAAATTTCAAACTGAAGCTTTCTTT; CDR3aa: CASGGKFQTEAFF
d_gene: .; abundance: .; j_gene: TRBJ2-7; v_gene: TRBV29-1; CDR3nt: TGCAGCGTACCGGGCCCATCCTACGAGCAGTACTTC; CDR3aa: CSVPGPSYEQYF
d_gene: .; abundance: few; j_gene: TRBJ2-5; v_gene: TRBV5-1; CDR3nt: TGCGCCAGCAGGCTGAGCCCGAGGGAGACCCAGTACTTC; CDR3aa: CASRLSPRETQYF
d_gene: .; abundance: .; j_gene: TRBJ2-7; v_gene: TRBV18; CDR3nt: TGTGCCAGCTCACCGGACAGCTACGAGCAGTACTTC; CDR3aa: CASSPDSYEQYF
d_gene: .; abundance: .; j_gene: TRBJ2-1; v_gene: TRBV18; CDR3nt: TGTGCCAGCTCACCACCGCTAGGGACCATCGGGCAGTTCTTC; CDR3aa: CASSPPLGTIGQFF
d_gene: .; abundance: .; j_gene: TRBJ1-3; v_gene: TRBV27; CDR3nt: TGTGCCAGCAGTTTATCGGGAGGTCAGGGGGGAAACACCATATATTTT; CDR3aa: CASSLSGGQGGNTIYF
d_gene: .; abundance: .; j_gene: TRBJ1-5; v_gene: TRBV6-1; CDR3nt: TGTGCCAGCAGTGAAGGACAGCGCTATCAGCCCCAGCATTTT; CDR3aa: CASSEGQRYQPQHF
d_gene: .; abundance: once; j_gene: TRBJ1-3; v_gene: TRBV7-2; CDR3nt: TGTGCCAGCAGCACAAGCTCTGGAAACACCATATATTTT; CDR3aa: CASSTSSGNTIYF
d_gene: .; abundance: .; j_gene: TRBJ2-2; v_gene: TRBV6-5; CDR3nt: TGTGCCAGCAGCACCCGGACACGACCCGGGGAGCTGTTTTTT; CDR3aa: CASSTRTRPGELFF
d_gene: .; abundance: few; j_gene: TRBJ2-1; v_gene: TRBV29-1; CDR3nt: TGCAGCGCCTGGGGCAGACTACGGACAGCAACGAACAATGAGCAGTTCTTC; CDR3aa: CSAWGRLRTATNNEQFF
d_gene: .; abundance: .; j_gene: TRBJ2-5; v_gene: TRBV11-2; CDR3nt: TGTGCCAGCAGCTTAGTCGGGGCTCTACAAGAGACCCAGTACTTC; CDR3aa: CASSLVGALQETQYF
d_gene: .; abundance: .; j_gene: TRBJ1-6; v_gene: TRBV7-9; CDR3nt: TGTGCCAGCAGCCCCGGGACAACAATTAATTCACCCCTCCACTTT; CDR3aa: CASSPGTTINSPLHF
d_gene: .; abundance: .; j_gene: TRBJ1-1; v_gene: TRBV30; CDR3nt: TGTGCCTGGAGTGTAGGGGTTTACACTGAAGCTTTCTTT; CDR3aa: CAWSVGVYTEAFF
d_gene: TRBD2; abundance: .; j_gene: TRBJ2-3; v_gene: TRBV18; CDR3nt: TGTGCCAGCTCACGCGCCTGGACTAGCGGGGTTCTAGATACGCAGTATTTT; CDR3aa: CASSRAWTSGVLDTQYF
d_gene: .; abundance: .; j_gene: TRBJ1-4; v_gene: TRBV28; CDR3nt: TGTGCCAGCAGTTTACGGGGGTTTCATGAAAAACTGTTTTTT; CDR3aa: CASSLRGFHEKLFF
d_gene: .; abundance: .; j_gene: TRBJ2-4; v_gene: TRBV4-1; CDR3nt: TGCGCCAGCAGCCAAGAGTCGGTAGTTTCAGACATTCAGTACTTC; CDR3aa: CASSQESVVSDIQYF
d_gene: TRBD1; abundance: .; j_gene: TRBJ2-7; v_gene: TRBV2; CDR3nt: TGTGCCAGCAGTGATAGGACAGGGAATTACGAGCAGTACTTC; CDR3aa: CASSDRTGNYEQYF
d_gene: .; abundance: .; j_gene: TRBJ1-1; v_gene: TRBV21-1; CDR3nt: TGTGCCAGCAGCAAATCGCCCCCAGGGGGCAACACTGAAGCTTTCTTT; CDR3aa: CASSKSPPGGNTEAFF
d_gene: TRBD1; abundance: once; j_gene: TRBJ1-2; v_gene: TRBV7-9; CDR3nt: TGTGCCAGCAGCACCACAGGGGATCATGGCTACACCTTC; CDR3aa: CASSTTGDHGYTF
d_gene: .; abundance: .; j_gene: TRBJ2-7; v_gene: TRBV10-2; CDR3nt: TGCGCCAGCATGGTCAAGTGGCCCGAGCAGTACTTC; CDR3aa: CASMVKWPEQYF
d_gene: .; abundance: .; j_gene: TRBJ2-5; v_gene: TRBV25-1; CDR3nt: TGTGCCAGCAGTGAGCTCGGACCCCAAGAGACCCAGTACTTC; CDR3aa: CASSELGPQETQYF
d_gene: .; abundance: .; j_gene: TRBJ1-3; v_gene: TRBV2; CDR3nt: TGTGCCAGCACTACAATGAGGACGTTAGTTGGAAACACCATATATTTT; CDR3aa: CASTTMRTLVGNTIYF
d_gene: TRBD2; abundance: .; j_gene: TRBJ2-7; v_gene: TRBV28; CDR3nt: TGTGCCAGCAGTTTAGCGGGAGGCCGCGGGACCTACGAGCAGTACTTC; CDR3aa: CASSLAGGRGTYEQYF
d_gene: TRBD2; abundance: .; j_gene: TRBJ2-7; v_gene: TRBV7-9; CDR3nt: TGTGCCAGCAGCGGGACTAGCTTACGCTACGAGCAGTACTTC; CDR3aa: CASSGTSLRYEQYF
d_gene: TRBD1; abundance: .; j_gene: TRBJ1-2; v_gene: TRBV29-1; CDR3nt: TGCAGCGCAAGACCGGGACAGGACCTCTCGGCTACGCATCACACCTTC; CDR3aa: CSARPGQDLSATHHTF
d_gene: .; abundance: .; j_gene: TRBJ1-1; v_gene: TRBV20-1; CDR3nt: TGCAGTGCTAGAGATGCTGAAGCTTTCTTT; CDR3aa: CSARDAEAFF
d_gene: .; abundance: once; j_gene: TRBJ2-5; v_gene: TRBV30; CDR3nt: TGTGCCTGGAGTGGGATGACGGGTGGGGAGGCCCAGTACTTC; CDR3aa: CAWSGMTGGEAQYF
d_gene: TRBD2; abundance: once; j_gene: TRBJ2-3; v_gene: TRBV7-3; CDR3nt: TGTGCCACCCCTAGCGGGAGTGAGGATACGCAGTATTTT; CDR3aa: CATPSGSEDTQYF
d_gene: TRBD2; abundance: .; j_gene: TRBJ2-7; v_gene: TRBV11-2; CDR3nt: TGTGCCAGCAGCTTCGGGACTAGCTACGAGCAGTACTTC; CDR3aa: CASSFGTSYEQYF
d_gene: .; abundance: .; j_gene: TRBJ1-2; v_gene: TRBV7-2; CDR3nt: TGTGCCAGCAGCTTAATCAGGGGACATGGCTACACCTTC; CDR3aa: CASSLIRGHGYTF
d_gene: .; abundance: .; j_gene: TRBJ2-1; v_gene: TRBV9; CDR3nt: TGTGCCAGCAGCGTAGCCGGGCGGAGGGCCGACAATGAGCAGTTCTTC; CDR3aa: CASSVAGRRADNEQFF
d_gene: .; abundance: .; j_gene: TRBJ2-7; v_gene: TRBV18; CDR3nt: TGTGCCAGCTCAAACAGCTTCTACGAGCAGTACTTC; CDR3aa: CASSNSFYEQYF
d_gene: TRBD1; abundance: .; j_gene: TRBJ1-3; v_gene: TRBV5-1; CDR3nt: TGCGCCAGCAGCCTCGGGACAGTTGACTCTGGAAACACCATATATTTT; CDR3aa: CASSLGTVDSGNTIYF
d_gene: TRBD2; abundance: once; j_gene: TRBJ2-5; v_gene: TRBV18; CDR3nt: TGTGCCAGCTCACCACCGACTAGCGGGAACTCCCAAGAGACCCAGTACTTC; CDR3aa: CASSPPTSGNSQETQYF
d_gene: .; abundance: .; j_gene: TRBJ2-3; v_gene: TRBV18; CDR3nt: TGTGCCAGCTCACCAGCTGGGAAGTGGGTTAGCACAGATACGCAGTATTTT; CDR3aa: CASSPAGKWVSTDTQYF
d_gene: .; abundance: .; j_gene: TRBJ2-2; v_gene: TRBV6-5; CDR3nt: TGTGCCAGCAGTTACACCCTGGGCACCGGGGAGCTGTTTTTT; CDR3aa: CASSYTLGTGELFF
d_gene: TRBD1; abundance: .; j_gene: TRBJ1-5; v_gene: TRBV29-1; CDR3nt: TGCAGCGTGGGACAGGGGATCAGCCAGCCCCAGCATTTT; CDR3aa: CSVGQGISQPQHF
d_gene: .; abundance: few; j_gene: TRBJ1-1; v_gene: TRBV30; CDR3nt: TGTGCCTGGAGTGTAGGCGGAACTGAAGCTTTCTTT; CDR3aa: CAWSVGGTEAFF